The 4 T cell receptor beta chains given below trace back to one sample, sequenced in a study of CD4 T cells in relation to SARS-CoV-2 and coronaviruses. Here immunoSEQ multiplex PCR was the method, and the copy in TCRdb shows in-frame clones only, minus some. The sample has about 38,000 clones; approximately 82% are singletons. Antigen specificity for these receptors is unknown. Sequencing used naive CD4+ T cells from PBMCs, cultured in vitro. The subset here: naive CD4+ T cells isolated by negative enrichment. These receptors were taken from an adult with COVID-19.

This chain uses TRBV18 with TRBJ2-7, with 8 bases lining up with TRBD1. V lost 3 bases and J lost 7; bases outside the gene matches: 11. Germline lookup yields CDR1 KGHSH and CDR2 LQKENI. CDR3 length equals 15 residues. In DNA form, the CDR3 reads TGTGCCAGCTCACCCAGACAGGGGACGACGTCAGAGCAGTACTTC. As protein: CASSPRQGTTSEQYF.

This clone was seen only once. The chain carries TRBV18 and TRBJ2-7; weak D call: TRBD2 (6 bases). From germline, CDR1 is KGHSH and CDR2 LQKENI. CDR3 size: 16 residues. The V end lost 0 bases, the J end lost 3 bases, and 15 bases lay between the germline ends. Written as DNA, the CDR3 is TGTGCCAGCTCACCACCGCAGGGAGGAGGCGGCTACGAGCAGTACTTC. Encoded protein: CASSPPQGGGGYEQYF.

The V call is TRBV10-3, the J call TRBJ2-1; D is uncertain. There are 11 residues in the CDR3. Looked up from germline, CDR1 is ENHRY and CDR2 is SYGVKD. V was shortened by 9 bases and J by 8 bases, with 11 bases between the two germline ends. As DNA, the CDR3 is TGTGCCATATCGGGCAGAGATGAGCAGTTCTTC. It codes for CAISGRDEQFF.

This chain uses TRBV10-3 with TRBJ1-5, with D perhaps TRBD1 (5 bases). The V end was cut by 4 bases, the J end by 6 bases, with 16 bases between. The length of the CDR3 is 15 residues. Germline lookup yields CDR1 ENHRY and CDR2 SYGVKD. The CDR3 loop is CAISGGAGVGQPQHF. The CDR3 coding sequence is TGTGCCATCAGTGGGGGAGCGGGGGTCGGTCAGCCCCAGCATTTT.